The rows below give T cell receptor beta chains drawn from one sample of a study of blood T cell repertoires in COVID-19. The table came from immunoSEQ multiplex PCR; TCRdb's copy has only in-frame clones and leaves some out. Among about 140,000 clones listed, 84% were seen once. Sequencing was carried out using PBMCs or T cells enriched from blood (not recorded which). The receptors derive from a man in his forties with acute COVID-19. The CDR3 runs from the conserved cysteine through the conserved F or W. The D gene is left open where the match is weak. For some rows the clone size is stated as once, few or many, or as a class when expanded; others skip it.

J | V | D | size | CDR3 | DNA
TRBJ1-1 | TRBV25-1 | . | few | CASSLGGGTEAFF | TGTGCCAGCAGTCTAGGGGGGGGCACTGAAGCTTTCTTT
TRBJ2-1 | TRBV28 | TRBD2 | . | CASSLTSGRANEQFF | TGTGCCAGCAGTTTGACTAGCGGGAGGGCCAATGAGCAGTTCTTC
TRBJ1-1 | TRBV10-3 | . | . | CAIGGGTEAFF | TGTGCCATCGGGGGGGGCACTGAAGCTTTCTTT
TRBJ1-6 | TRBV28 | TRBD1 | few | CASSNDRASPLHF | TGTGCCAGCAGTAATGACAGGGCATCACCCCTCCACTTT
TRBJ1-1 | TRBV6-1 | TRBD1 | . | CASTPDRWTEAFF | TGTGCCAGCACCCCGGACAGGTGGACTGAAGCTTTCTTT
TRBJ2-2 | TRBV7-8 | TRBD1 | . | CASSIWTGGTGELFF | TGTGCCAGCAGCATATGGACAGGGGGCACCGGGGAGCTGTTTTTT
TRBJ1-1 | TRBV7-2 | . | many | CASSLIRQLNTEAFF | TGTGCCAGCAGCTTAATCCGACAGCTGAACACTGAAGCTTTCTTT
TRBJ2-1 | TRBV24-1 | TRBD2 | . | CATSALAGVYNEQFF | TGTGCCACCAGTGCACTAGCGGGTGTCTACAATGAGCAGTTCTTC
TRBJ1-1 | TRBV19 | TRBD1 | . | CASTPGDRGWMNTEAFF | TGTGCCAGTACCCCGGGGGACAGGGGGTGGATGAACACTGAAGCTTTCTTT
TRBJ1-2 | TRBV15 | . | . | CATSLRVSYGYTF | TGTGCCACCAGCCTCAGGGTTTCTTATGGCTACACCTTC
TRBJ1-6 | TRBV3-1/TRBV3-2 | . | . | CASSQEFTGYNSPLHF | TGTGCCAGCAGCCAAGAGTTTACGGGGTACAATTCACCCCTCCACTTT
TRBJ2-6 | TRBV6-2/TRBV6-3 | . | . | CASSHLRDAGANVLTF | TGTGCCAGCAGCCACCTCAGGGATGCTGGGGCCAACGTCCTGACTTTC
TRBJ1-1 | TRBV11-2 | TRBD1 | . | CASSFSRGRTEAFF | TGTGCCAGCAGCTTCTCCAGGGGGCGTACTGAAGCTTTCTTT
TRBJ2-7 | TRBV4-1 | . | . | CASSRVKTYEQYF | TGCGCCAGCAGCCGAGTGAAGACATACGAGCAGTACTTC